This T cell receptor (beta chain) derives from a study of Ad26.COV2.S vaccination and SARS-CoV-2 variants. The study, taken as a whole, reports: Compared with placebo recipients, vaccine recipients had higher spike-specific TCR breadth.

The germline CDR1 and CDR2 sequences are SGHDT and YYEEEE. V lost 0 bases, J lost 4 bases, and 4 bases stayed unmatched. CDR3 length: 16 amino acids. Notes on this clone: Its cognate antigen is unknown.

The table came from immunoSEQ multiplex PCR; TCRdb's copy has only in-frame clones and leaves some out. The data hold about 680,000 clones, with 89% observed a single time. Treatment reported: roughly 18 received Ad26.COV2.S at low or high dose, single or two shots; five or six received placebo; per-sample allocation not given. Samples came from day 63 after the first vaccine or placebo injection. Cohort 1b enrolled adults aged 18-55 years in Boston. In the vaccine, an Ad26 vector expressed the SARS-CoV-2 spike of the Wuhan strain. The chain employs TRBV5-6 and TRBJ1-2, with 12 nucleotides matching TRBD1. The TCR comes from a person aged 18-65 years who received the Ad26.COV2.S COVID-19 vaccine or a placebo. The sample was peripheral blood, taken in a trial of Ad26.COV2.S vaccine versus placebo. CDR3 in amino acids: CASSLGDRGQSYGYTF. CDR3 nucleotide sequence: TGTGCCAGCAGCTTGGGGGACAGGGGGCAGAGCTATGGCTACACCTTC.